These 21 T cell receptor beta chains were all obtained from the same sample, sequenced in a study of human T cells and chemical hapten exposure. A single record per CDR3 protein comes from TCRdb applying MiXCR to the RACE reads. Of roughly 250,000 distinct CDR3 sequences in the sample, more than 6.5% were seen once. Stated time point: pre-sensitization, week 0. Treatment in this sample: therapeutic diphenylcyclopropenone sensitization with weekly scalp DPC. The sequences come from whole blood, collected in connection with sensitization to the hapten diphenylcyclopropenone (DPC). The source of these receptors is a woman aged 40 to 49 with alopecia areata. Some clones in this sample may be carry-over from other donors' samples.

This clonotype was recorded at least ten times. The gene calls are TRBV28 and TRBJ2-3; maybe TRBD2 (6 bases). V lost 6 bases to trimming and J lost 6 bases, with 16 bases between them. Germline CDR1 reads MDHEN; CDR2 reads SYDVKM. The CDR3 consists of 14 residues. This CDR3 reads CASSTPGVRDTQYF. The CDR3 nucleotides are TGTGCCAGCAGCACCCCGGGGGTCCGCGATACGCAGTATTTT.

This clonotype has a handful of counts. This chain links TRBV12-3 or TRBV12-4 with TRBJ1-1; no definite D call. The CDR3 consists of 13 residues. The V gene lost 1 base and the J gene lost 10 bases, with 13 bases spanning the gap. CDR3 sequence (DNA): TGTGCCAGCAGTTTAGGCGGCAGAGAAGGAGCTTTCTTT. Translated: CASSLGGREGAFF.

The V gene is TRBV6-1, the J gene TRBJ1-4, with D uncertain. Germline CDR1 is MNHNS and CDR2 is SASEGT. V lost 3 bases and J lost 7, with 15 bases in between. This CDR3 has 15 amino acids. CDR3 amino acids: CASSDIRTGSEKLFF. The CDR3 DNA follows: TGTGCCAGCAGTGATATAAGGACCGGCAGTGAAAAACTGTTTTTT.

In nucleotides, the CDR3 is TGTGCCAGCAGCCGTTCGGACACGTCCTACGAGCAGTACTTC. Its protein product is CASSRSDTSYEQYF. The chain couples TRBV7-9 to TRBJ2-7; possibly TRBD1 for D (5 bases). The V and J ends lost 5 bases and 1 base respectively, with 12 bases between them. This CDR3 spans 14 amino acids. Germline lookup yields CDR1 SEHNR and CDR2 FQNEAQ (reference sequence).

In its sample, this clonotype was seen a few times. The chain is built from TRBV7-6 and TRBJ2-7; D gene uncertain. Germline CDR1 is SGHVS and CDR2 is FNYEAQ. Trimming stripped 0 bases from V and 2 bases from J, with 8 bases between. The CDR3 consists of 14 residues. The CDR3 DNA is TGTGCCAGCAGCTTAGCCGGAAATACCTACGAGCAGTACTTC. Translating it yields CASSLAGNTYEQYF.

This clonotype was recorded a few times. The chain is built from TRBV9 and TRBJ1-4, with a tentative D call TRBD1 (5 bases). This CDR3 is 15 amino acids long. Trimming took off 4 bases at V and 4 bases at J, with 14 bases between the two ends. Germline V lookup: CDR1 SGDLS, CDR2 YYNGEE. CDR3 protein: CASSLMGEVNEKLFF. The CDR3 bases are TGTGCCAGCAGCCTAATGGGGGAGGTTAATGAAAAACTGTTTTTT.

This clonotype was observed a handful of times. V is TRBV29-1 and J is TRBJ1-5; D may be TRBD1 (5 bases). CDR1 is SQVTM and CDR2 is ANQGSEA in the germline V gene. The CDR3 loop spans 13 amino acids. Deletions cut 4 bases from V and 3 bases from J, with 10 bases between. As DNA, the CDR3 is TGCAGCGTTGTCTCAGGGCACAATCAGCCCCAGCATTTT. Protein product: CSVVSGHNQPQHF.

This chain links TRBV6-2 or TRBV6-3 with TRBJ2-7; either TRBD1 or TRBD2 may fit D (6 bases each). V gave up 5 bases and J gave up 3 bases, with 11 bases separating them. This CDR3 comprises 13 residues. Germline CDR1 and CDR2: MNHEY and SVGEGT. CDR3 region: CASSRGTFYEQYF. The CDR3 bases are TGTGCCAGCAGTCGCGGGACATTCTACGAGCAGTACTTC.

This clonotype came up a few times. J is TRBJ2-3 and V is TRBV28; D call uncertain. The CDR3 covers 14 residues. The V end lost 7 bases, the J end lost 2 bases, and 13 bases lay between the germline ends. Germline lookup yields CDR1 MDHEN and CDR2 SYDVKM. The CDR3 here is CASTVDGSTDTQYF. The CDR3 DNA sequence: TGTGCCAGCACAGTAGATGGTTCCACAGATACGCAGTATTTT.

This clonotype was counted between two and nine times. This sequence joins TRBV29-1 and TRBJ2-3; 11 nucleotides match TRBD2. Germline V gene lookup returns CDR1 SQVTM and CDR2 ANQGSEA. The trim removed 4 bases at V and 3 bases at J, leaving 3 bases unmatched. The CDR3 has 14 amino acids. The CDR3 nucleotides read TGCAGCGTTGCAACTAGCGGGAGAACAGATACGCAGTATTTT. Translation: CSVATSGRTDTQYF.

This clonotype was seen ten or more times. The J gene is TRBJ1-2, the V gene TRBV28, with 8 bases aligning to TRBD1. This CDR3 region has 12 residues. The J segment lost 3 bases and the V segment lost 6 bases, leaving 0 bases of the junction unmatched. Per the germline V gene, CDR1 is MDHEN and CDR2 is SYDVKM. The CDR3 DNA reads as TGTGCCAGCAGGACAGGGGACTATGGCTACACCTTC. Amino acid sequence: CASRTGDYGYTF.

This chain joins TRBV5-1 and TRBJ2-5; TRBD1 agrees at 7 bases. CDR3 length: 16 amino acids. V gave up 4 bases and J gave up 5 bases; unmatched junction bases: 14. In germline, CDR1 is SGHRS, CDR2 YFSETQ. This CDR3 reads CASSVTAGTVFETQYF. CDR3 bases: TGCGCCAGCAGCGTTACCGCCGGGACAGTCTTCGAGACCCAGTACTTC.

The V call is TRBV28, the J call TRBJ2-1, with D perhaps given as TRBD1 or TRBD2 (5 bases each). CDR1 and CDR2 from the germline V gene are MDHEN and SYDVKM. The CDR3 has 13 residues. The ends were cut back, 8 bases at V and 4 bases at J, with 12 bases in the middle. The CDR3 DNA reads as TGTGCCAGCGGACTGGGACGTTACAATGAGCAGTTCTTC. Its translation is CASGLGRYNEQFF.

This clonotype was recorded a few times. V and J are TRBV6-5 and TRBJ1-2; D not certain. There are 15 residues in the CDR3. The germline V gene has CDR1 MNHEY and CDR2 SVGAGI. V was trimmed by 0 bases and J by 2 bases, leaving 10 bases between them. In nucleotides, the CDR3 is TGTGCCAGCAGTTACTCCGGAACAGACAACTATGGCTACACCTTC. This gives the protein CASSYSGTDNYGYTF.

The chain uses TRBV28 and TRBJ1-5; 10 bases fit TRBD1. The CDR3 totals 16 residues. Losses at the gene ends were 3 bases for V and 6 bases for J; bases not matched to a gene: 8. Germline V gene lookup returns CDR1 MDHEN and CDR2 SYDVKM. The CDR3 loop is CASSFLGGDRGQPQHF. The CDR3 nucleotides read TGTGCCAGCAGTTTTCTGGGAGGGGACAGGGGTCAGCCCCAGCATTTT.

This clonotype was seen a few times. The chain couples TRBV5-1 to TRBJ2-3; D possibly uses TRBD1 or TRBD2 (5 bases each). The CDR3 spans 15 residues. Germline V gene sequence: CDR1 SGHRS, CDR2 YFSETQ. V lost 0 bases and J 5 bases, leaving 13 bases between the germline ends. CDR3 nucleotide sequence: TGCGCCAGCAGCTTGGGACAGAGTGGGGGAGATACGCAGTATTTT. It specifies CASSLGQSGGDTQYF.

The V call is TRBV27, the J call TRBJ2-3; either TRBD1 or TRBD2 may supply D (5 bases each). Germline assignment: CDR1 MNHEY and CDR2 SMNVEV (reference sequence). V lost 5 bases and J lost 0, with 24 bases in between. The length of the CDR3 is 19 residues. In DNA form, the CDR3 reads TGTGCCAGCAGTACCACCGGGACGAAGACCGTCTCTAGCACAGATACGCAGTATTTT. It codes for CASSTTGTKTVSSTDTQYF.

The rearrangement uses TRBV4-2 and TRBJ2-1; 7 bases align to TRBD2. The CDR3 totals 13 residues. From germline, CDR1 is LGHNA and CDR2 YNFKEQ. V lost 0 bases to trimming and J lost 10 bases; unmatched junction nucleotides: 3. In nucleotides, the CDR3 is TGTGCCAGCAGCCAAGAAGGGAGGGTCGAGCAGTTCTTC. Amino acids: CASSQEGRVEQFF.

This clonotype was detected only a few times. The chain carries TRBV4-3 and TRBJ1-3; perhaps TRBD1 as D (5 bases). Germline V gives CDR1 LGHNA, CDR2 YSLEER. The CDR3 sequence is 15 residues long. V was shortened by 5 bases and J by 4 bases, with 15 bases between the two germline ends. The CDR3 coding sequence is TGCGCCAGCAGCAGGGCAGACAGAACGGGAAACACCATATATTTT. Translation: CASSRADRTGNTIYF.

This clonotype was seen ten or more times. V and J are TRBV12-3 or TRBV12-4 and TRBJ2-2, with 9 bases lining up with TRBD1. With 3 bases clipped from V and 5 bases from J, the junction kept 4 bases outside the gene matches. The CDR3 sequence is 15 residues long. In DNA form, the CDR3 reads TGTGCCAGCAGTTTCACAGGGGGCGCTACCGGGGAGCTGTTTTTT. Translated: CASSFTGGATGELFF.

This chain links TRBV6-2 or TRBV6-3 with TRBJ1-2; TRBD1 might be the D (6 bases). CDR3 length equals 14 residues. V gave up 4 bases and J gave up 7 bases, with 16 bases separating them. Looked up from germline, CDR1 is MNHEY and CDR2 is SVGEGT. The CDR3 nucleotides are TGTGCCAGCAGTTCCCAGGGGCCCCGCCCTGGCTACACCTTC. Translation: CASSSQGPRPGYTF.